Following are 32 T cell receptor beta chains from one sample sequenced in a study of CD8 T cells in ankylosing spondylitis. One entry per CDR3 protein, called by TCRdb with MiXCR from the 5' RACE reads. The sample carries 200,000 to 250,000 distinct CDR3 sequences, 9.5% to 12% recorded once. The sequenced sample was blood, either unsorted or a sorted T cell fraction (not recorded which). The receptors shown here come from a male donor with ankylosing spondylitis or in good health (not recorded which).

This clonotype appeared many times. The V gene is TRBV5-1, the J gene TRBJ2-3; D is undetermined. V was pared by 0 bases and J by 2 bases, with 7 bases between. CDR3 length: 14 amino acids. The germline CDR1 and CDR2 sequences are SGHRS and YFSETQ. The CDR3 spells CASSLGRDTDTQYF. The CDR3 DNA is TGCGCCAGCAGCTTGGGTCGAGACACAGATACGCAGTATTTT.

This clonotype showed up many times. Germline is not matched at one junction end, which may reflect a read error. The chain uses TRBV7-2 and TRBJ2-7; 7 bases line up with TRBD2. Per germline, CDR1 SGHTA and CDR2 FQGNSA. This CDR3 region has 14 residues. This CDR3 is CASSLDGRGTHKYF. The CDR3, as DNA: TGTGCCAGCAGTTTAGACGGGCGGGGGACTCACAAGTACTTC.

This clonotype has at least ten counts. This sequence joins TRBV29-1 and TRBJ2-2; D is unclear. The germline V gene has CDR1 SQVTM and CDR2 ANQGSEA. The CDR3 length is 13 residues. V shed 5 bases and J shed 0 bases, with 7 bases lying between them. CDR3 residues: CSVTNSNTGELFF. The CDR3 nucleotides are TGCAGCGTTACAAACTCGAACACCGGGGAGCTGTTTTTT.

This clonotype appeared a few times. CDR3: CASSISSRQRNTEAFF. The CDR3 nucleotides are TGTGCCAGTAGTATTTCTTCGCGACAGCGGAACACTGAAGCTTTCTTT. The genes are TRBV19 and TRBJ1-1, with a possible D match to TRBD1 (5 bases). CDR3 length: 16 residues. Germline CDR1 and CDR2: LNHDA and SQIVND (reference sequence). Trimming shortened V by 3 bases and J by 1 base, and 15 bases separated the two germline ends.

The chain employs TRBV28 and TRBJ1-1; D not resolved. Germline V gene sequence: CDR1 MDHEN, CDR2 SYDVKM. The V gene lost 3 bases and the J gene lost 5 bases, with 13 bases spanning the gap. The CDR3 consists of 14 residues. The CDR3, as DNA: TGTGCCAGCAGTTTTGGGCCAGCCGAAACTGAAGCTTTCTTT. Its protein is CASSFGPAETEAFF.

This clonotype was picked up many times. The CDR3 nucleotides are TGTGCCAGCAGTCCGACAGGCTCTGGAAACACCATATATTTT. Encoded protein: CASSPTGSGNTIYF. The gene calls are TRBV12-3 or TRBV12-4 and TRBJ1-3; a possible D gene is TRBD1 (6 bases). CDR3 size: 14 residues. The V end was cut by 5 bases, the J end by 0 bases, with 8 bases between.

In this sample, this clonotype turned up many times. V and J are TRBV20-1 and TRBJ1-1; D gene uncertain. CDR1 and CDR2 (germline): DFQATT, SNEGSKA (reference sequence). The V end lost 5 bases, the J end lost 1 base, and 11 bases lay between the germline ends. The CDR3 has 13 residues. DNA of the CDR3: TGCAGTGCTGAGAAGATTCGGAACACTGAAGCTTTCTTT. Amino acid sequence: CSAEKIRNTEAFF.

V and J are TRBV7-9 and TRBJ2-5, with unresolved D. The CDR3 totals 12 residues. Germline lookup yields CDR1 SEHNR and CDR2 FQNEAQ (reference sequence). Trimming pared 3 bases from V and 8 bases from J, leaving 10 bases between. As DNA, the CDR3 is TGTGCCAGCAGCTTTGGCTTGGGAACCCAGTACTTC. It translates to CASSFGLGTQYF.

This clonotype was observed many times. The chain carries TRBV3-1 and TRBJ1-5; no definite D call. Trimming took off 4 bases at V and 4 bases at J, with 5 bases between the two ends. CDR3 length equals 12 residues. Germline CDR1 is LGHDT and CDR2 is YNNKEL (reference sequence). In nucleotides, the CDR3 is TGTGCCAGCAGCCGAGAAAATCAGCCCCAGCATTTT. Translation gives CASSRENQPQHF.

This clonotype was seen at least ten times. The rearrangement joins TRBV5-1 to TRBJ2-1, with a possible D match to TRBD2 (5 bases). The CDR3 spans 15 residues. Between the trimmed V and J ends, which lost 4 bases and 3 bases, there was a span of 14 bases. Looked up from germline, CDR1 is SGHRS and CDR2 is YFSETQ. CDR3 region: CASSPEASGYNEQFF. The CDR3 DNA follows: TGCGCCAGCAGCCCGGAGGCTAGTGGCTACAATGAGCAGTTCTTC.

This clonotype showed up many times. V is TRBV5-1 and J is TRBJ2-7; 7 bases are shared with TRBD1. V shed 4 bases and J 2 bases; nucleotides not matched to a gene: 6. The length of the CDR3 is 14 residues. CDR1 is SGHRS, CDR2 YFSETQ, per germline. CDR3 region: CASSLGTDPYEQYF. The CDR3 DNA sequence: TGCGCCAGCAGCCTCGGGACAGACCCCTACGAGCAGTACTTC.

The sample holds a few counts of this clonotype. CDR3 in amino acids: CASSEARGRYNEQFF. The CDR3, as DNA: TGTGCCAGCAGTGAAGCGAGGGGTCGGTACAATGAGCAGTTCTTC. The genes are TRBV2 and TRBJ2-1, with D possibly being TRBD1 or TRBD2 (5 bases each). CDR3 length equals 15 residues. V lost 0 bases, J lost 4 bases, and 10 bases lay in between. CDR1 is SNHLY and CDR2 is FYNNEI in the germline V gene. Filled out from reference TRBV2 and TRBJ2-1, the complete variable domain reads EPEVTQTPSHQVTQMGQEVILRCVPISNHLYFYWYRQILGQKVEFLVSFYNNEISEKSEIFDDQFSVERPDGSNFTLKIRSTKLEDSAMYFCASSEARGRYNEQFFGPGTRLTVL.

This clonotype was recorded at least ten times. CDR3 nucleotides: TGTGCCAGCCAGACAGGAGACAATGAGCAGTTCTTC. This gives the protein CASQTGDNEQFF. The gene calls are TRBV12-3 or TRBV12-4 and TRBJ2-1; D might be TRBD1 (6 bases). The CDR3 has 12 residues. Trimming pared 8 bases from V and 5 bases from J, leaving 10 bases between.

This clonotype occurred a few times. The chain combines TRBV20-1 with TRBJ2-1, with TRBD2 matching 9 bases. Germline V gene sequence: CDR1 DFQATT, CDR2 SNEGSKA (reference sequence). Germline trimming cut 4 bases from V and 2 bases from J; bases unmatched to any gene: 3. This CDR3 is built from 14 residues. Here the CDR3 reads CSATTSGTYNEQFF. The CDR3 DNA follows: TGCAGTGCTACGACTAGCGGCACCTACAATGAGCAGTTCTTC.

This clonotype was detected many times. This chain joins TRBV12-3 or TRBV12-4 and TRBJ1-4; unclear D gene. Trimming took 8 bases from V and 6 from J, leaving 10 bases between them. The CDR3 runs to 12 residues. CDR3 sequence: CASSTGYEKLFF. CDR3 DNA: TGTGCCAGCTCGACGGGATATGAAAAACTGTTTTTT.

This clonotype was picked up a small number of times. CDR3 nucleotide sequence: TGTGCCTGGAGTGCGGGCAACTCTGGAAACACCATATATTTT. It translates to CAWSAGNSGNTIYF. The genes are TRBV30 and TRBJ1-3, with D uncertain. This CDR3 comprises 14 residues. V was cut by 1 base and J by 0 bases, with 7 bases left in between. Per germline, CDR1 GTSNPN and CDR2 SVGIG (reference sequence).

This clonotype was observed at least ten times. The rearrangement links TRBV6-5 to TRBJ2-3; a possible D gene is TRBD2 (5 bases). The CDR3 extends over 15 amino acids. Germline CDR1 is MNHEY and CDR2 is SVGAGI. Trimming removed 4 bases from V and 5 bases from J, with 16 bases in between. The CDR3 is CASSSPGLPRDTQYF. The DNA for the CDR3 is TGTGCCAGCAGTTCTCCCGGACTTCCCAGAGATACGCAGTATTTT.

The rearrangement joins TRBV2 to TRBJ2-7; D is ambiguous. The CDR3 has 13 residues. V dropped 3 bases and J dropped 0 bases, with 6 bases sitting between them. Germline-derived CDR1 and CDR2 are SNHLY and FYNNEI. Here the CDR3 reads CASSDFNSYEQYF. Written as DNA, the CDR3 is TGTGCCAGCAGTGACTTCAACTCCTACGAGCAGTACTTC.

This clonotype was observed many times. This chain links TRBV20-1 with TRBJ2-2; perhaps D is TRBD1 or TRBD2 (6 bases each). Trimming removed 6 bases at V and 3 bases at J, with 20 bases between. Germline V lookup: CDR1 DFQATT, CDR2 SNEGSKA (reference sequence). This CDR3 is built from 16 residues. The CDR3 spells CSARDSGGGDTGELFF. In DNA, the CDR3 is TGCAGTGCCCGGGACTCCGGAGGGGGAGACACCGGGGAGCTGTTTTTT.

The J gene is TRBJ1-1, the V gene TRBV2; D unclear. The V and J ends lost 6 bases and 0 bases respectively, with 17 bases between them. Germline loops: CDR1 SNHLY, CDR2 FYNNEI. The CDR3 sequence is 16 residues long. The CDR3 is CASRTPSGGLNTEAFF. The CDR3 DNA is TGTGCCAGCAGGACCCCCTCCGGAGGACTGAACACTGAAGCTTTCTTT.

This clonotype has just a few counts. This chain uses TRBV7-8 with TRBJ1-5, with 8 bases fitting TRBD1. J gave up 0 bases and V 9 bases, and 7 bases lay outside the gene matches. In germline, CDR1 is SGHVS, CDR2 FQNEAQ. CDR3 length: 15 amino acids. CDR3 nucleotide sequence: TGTGCCAGTACCAGGGGGCGTAATAGCAATCAGCCCCAGCATTTT. Amino acid sequence: CASTRGRNSNQPQHF.

This clonotype was counted between two and nine times. The J gene is TRBJ1-2, the V gene TRBV29-1; 7 positions match TRBD1. The CDR3 has 12 amino acids. Germline V lookup: CDR1 SQVTM, CDR2 ANQGSEA. With V trimmed by 8 bases and J by 0 bases, 3 bases remained unmatched. The CDR3 DNA reads TGCAGCTCTGGGACAGCTAACTATGGCTACACCTTC. Residues: CSSGTANYGYTF.

This clonotype appeared once. This may arise from a read error, as a much more abundant clone is one base away. V is TRBV28 and J is TRBJ2-7, with TRBD1 as a possible D gene (5 bases). In germline, CDR1 is MDHEN, CDR2 SYDVKM. The CDR3 is 13 residues long. V lost 5 bases to trimming and J lost 2 bases, with 10 bases between them. The CDR3 sequence is CASSGALAYEQYF. CDR3 DNA: TGTGCCAGCAGTGGGGCACTGGCCTACGAGCAGTACTTC. Drawing the rest from reference TRBV28 and TRBJ2-7, the complete variable domain is DVKVTQSSRYLVKRTGEKVFLECVQDMDHENMFWYRQDPGLGLRLIYFSYDVKMKEKGDIPEGYSVSREKKERFSLILESASTNQTSMYLCASSGALAYEQYFGPGTRLTVT.

Of note for this clonotype: A much larger clonotype is one base distant, so this may be a read error. The chain has TRBV20-1 and TRBJ1-5; D perhaps matches TRBD1 (6 bases). The CDR3 is 14 residues long. Germline CDR1 is DFQATT and CDR2 is SNEGSKA (reference sequence). The CDR3 nucleotides are TGCAGTGCTAGAGAGAATAGGGACAATCAGTCCCAGCATTTT. Encoded protein: CSARENRDNQSQHF.

This clonotype was observed many times. The V call is TRBV28, the J call TRBJ1-2; D possibly corresponds to TRBD1 (6 bases). The CDR3 length is 14 residues. V lost 4 bases to trimming and J lost 4 bases, with 13 bases between them. The germline gives CDR1 MDHEN, CDR2 SYDVKM. The CDR3 sequence: CASSSPSGAYGYTF. CDR3 nucleotide sequence: TGTGCCAGCAGTTCACCTTCAGGGGCCTATGGCTACACCTTC.

This clonotype was recorded many times. V gene TRBV5-1 combines with J gene TRBJ2-7; D is ambiguous. The CDR3 covers 11 residues. Trimming shortened V by 7 bases and J by 4 bases, and 9 bases separated the two germline ends. Germline V gene lookup returns CDR1 SGHRS and CDR2 YFSETQ. CDR3 protein: CASHSGYEQYF. The CDR3 DNA is TGCGCCAGCCATTCCGGATACGAGCAGTACTTC. The full variable domain, its missing parts supplied by reference TRBV5-1 and TRBJ2-7, is KAGVTQTPRYLIKTRGQQVTLSCSPISGHRSVSWYQQTPGQGLQFLFEYFSETQRNKGNFPGRFSGRQFSNSRSEMNVSTLELGDSALYLCASHSGYEQYFGPGTRLTVT.

At least ten counts were recorded for this clonotype. The chain joins TRBV12-3 or TRBV12-4 to TRBJ1-2; 10 bases fit TRBD1. CDR3 size: 13 residues. V gave up 5 bases and J gave up 7 bases; unmatched junction bases: 4. Here the CDR3 DNA reads TGTGCCAGCAGTCGACAGGGGGCCAGTGGCTACACCTTC. This codes for CASSRQGASGYTF.

This clonotype showed up just a few times. The chain combines TRBV15 with TRBJ2-5; tentative D call: TRBD2 (5 bases). Germline V gene lookup returns CDR1 LNHNV and CDR2 YYDKDF (reference sequence). The CDR3 is 13 residues long. The V end lost 0 bases, the J end lost 5 bases, and 7 bases lay between the germline ends. The CDR3 DNA follows: TGTGCCACCAGCAGAGATTCGGGGGAGACCCAGTACTTC. This gives the protein CATSRDSGETQYF.

Many counts were recorded for this clonotype. J is TRBJ1-1 and V is TRBV14; no definite D call. Deletions cut 2 bases from V and 0 bases from J, with 10 bases between. The germline CDR1 and CDR2 sequences are SGHDN and FVKESK. This CDR3 region has 15 residues. CDR3 bases: TGTGCCAGCAGCCAACCTATGAGGCTGAACACTGAAGCTTTCTTT. As protein: CASSQPMRLNTEAFF.

This clonotype was observed at least ten times. This rearrangement joins TRBV15 to TRBJ2-1; perhaps TRBD2 as D (6 bases). CDR3 length: 14 amino acids. V lost 1 base and J 10 bases, leaving 14 bases between the germline ends. Per the germline V gene, CDR1 is LNHNV and CDR2 is YYDKDF (reference sequence). CDR3 sequence (DNA): TGTGCCACCAGCAGAGGGGCGGGATCGGCGGAGCAGTTCTTC. Translation gives CATSRGAGSAEQFF. Full variable domain (rest looked up from reference TRBV15 and TRBJ2-1): DAMVIQNPRYQVTQFGKPVTLSCSQTLNHNVMYWYQQKSSQAPKLLFHYYDKDFNNEADTPDNFQSRRPNTSFCFLDIRSPGLGDTAMYLCATSRGAGSAEQFFGPGTRLTVL.

This chain joins TRBV28 and TRBJ1-3, with D unresolved. Trimming pared 8 bases from V and 0 bases from J, leaving 20 bases between. CDR3 length: 17 amino acids. CDR1 is MDHEN, CDR2 SYDVKM, per germline. The CDR3 sequence is CASGISGWGSSGNTIYF. The CDR3 DNA is TGTGCCAGCGGTATTTCTGGGTGGGGAAGCTCTGGAAACACCATATATTTT.

This clonotype was recorded at least ten times. This sequence joins TRBV5-1 and TRBJ1-2; unclear D gene. Trimming cost V 0 bases and J 1 base, with 10 bases left between them. Germline CDR1 is SGHRS and CDR2 is YFSETQ. The CDR3 extends over 15 amino acids. This CDR3 reads CASSLAGTNNYGYTF. In DNA, the CDR3 is TGCGCCAGCAGCTTGGCGGGCACCAATAACTATGGCTACACCTTC.